The T cell receptor (beta chain) described here comes from a study of T cell changes during pregnancy in multiple sclerosis. Assay: immunoSEQ multiplex PCR; the TCRdb copy retains only in-frame clones and omits some. The sample yields 30,000 to 40,000 clones, approximately 90% seen once. The CDR3 runs 16 residues. V shed 2 bases and J shed 9 bases, with 17 bases lying between them. Looked up from germline, CDR1 is ENHRY and CDR2 is SYGVKD. This sequence originates from a female donor with multiple sclerosis, enrolled in a pregnancy study. The chain has TRBV10-3 and TRBJ1-6, with a tentative D call TRBD1 (5 bases). The source material was CD8+ T cells from peripheral blood mononuclear cells, sampled before pregnancy. CDR3 residues: CAISEPTEVGISPLHF. CDR3 coding DNA: TGTGCCATCAGTGAGCCGACAGAGGTCGGCATTTCACCCCTCCACTTT.